Below, 12 T cell receptor beta chains from the same sample are listed, as sequenced in a study of response to subunit inactivated influenza vaccine. TCRdb re-analysed the RT-PCR reads in MiXCR, keeping a single row per CDR3 protein. This sample has 700,000 to 800,000 distinct CDR3 sequences, with approximately 17% found just once. The sample in question was PBMCs from blood, obtained roughly 5 days after vaccination. These receptor sequences come from a man aged 45-60 years who received an inactivated influenza vaccine.

Written as DNA, the CDR3 is TGTGCCAGCAGCGTAAATTCGGGAGGGAGCACTGAAGCTTTCTTT. It yields the protein CASSVNSGGSTEAFF. The rearrangement joins TRBV9 to TRBJ1-1; D gene ambiguous. Germline CDR1 and CDR2: SGDLS and YYNGEE. With 1 base removed from V and 4 bases from J, the gap between germline ends came to 14 bases. CDR3 size: 15 residues.

The chain carries TRBV6-9 and TRBJ2-3; TRBD2 agrees at 9 bases. Trimming removed 6 bases from V and 2 bases from J; junction bases left unmatched: 9. CDR1 and CDR2 from the germline V gene are MNHGY and SVAAGI. The CDR3 is 16 amino acids. CDR3 sequence reads: CASRLAGSPNTDTQYF. Here the CDR3 DNA reads TGTGCCAGCAGGCTAGCGGGGAGCCCGAACACAGATACGCAGTATTTT.

This rearrangement joins TRBV29-1 to TRBJ2-3; maybe TRBD1 (6 bases). V lost 6 bases to trimming and J lost 2 bases, with 9 bases between them. The length of the CDR3 is 12 residues. Germline V gives CDR1 SQVTM, CDR2 ANQGSEA. CDR3: CSVAGDTDTQYF. In DNA, the CDR3 is TGCAGCGTGGCAGGGGACACAGATACGCAGTATTTT.

This clonotype occurred many times. V gene TRBV7-9 combines with J gene TRBJ1-3, with a tentative D call TRBD1 (5 bases). V lost 1 base and J 4 bases, leaving 5 bases between the germline ends. Germline CDR1 SEHNR, CDR2 FQNEAQ (reference sequence). This CDR3 has 13 amino acids. Written as DNA, the CDR3 is TGTGCCAGCAGCTTAGGGGACGGAAACACCATATATTTT. This sequence encodes CASSLGDGNTIYF.

This clonotype occurred a few times. This sequence joins TRBV15 and TRBJ2-1; D is undetermined. Germline-derived CDR1 and CDR2 are LNHNV and YYDKDF (reference sequence). V was pared by 6 bases and J by 1 base, with 10 bases between. The CDR3 is made up of 14 amino acids. In DNA form, the CDR3 reads TGTGCCACCAGTCCTCATGTTTCCTACAATGAGCAGTTCTTC. Translation gives CATSPHVSYNEQFF.

The chain links TRBV20-1 to TRBJ2-7, with D perhaps TRBD1 (6 bases). Deletions cut 3 bases from V and 3 bases from J, with 12 bases between. There are 13 residues in the CDR3. CDR1 and CDR2 (germline): DFQATT, SNEGSKA (reference sequence). CDR3 region: CSASQGPNYEQYF. The CDR3 nucleotides read TGCAGTGCTAGCCAGGGGCCAAACTACGAGCAGTACTTC.

This clonotype turned up a few times. The chain employs TRBV20-1 and TRBJ1-4, with D hard to call. The germline V and J ends were trimmed by 0 bases and 8 bases, with 7 bases remaining between them. The V gene's germline CDR1 is DFQATT and CDR2 SNEGSKA (reference sequence). This CDR3 comprises 12 residues. CDR3: CSARDGPEKLFF. The DNA of the CDR3 is TGCAGTGCTAGAGACGGCCCAGAAAAACTGTTTTTT.

Ten or more counts support this clonotype. The chain joins TRBV5-5 to TRBJ2-1; weak D call: TRBD1 (6 bases). Trimming shortened V by 0 bases and J by 10 bases, and 8 bases separated the two germline ends. This CDR3 region has 12 residues. Germline CDR1 is SGHKS and CDR2 is YYEKEE (reference sequence). The CDR3 sequence is CASSLGQAEQFF. The CDR3 DNA reads TGTGCCAGCAGCTTGGGACAGGCGGAGCAGTTCTTC.

The chain recombines TRBV7-9 with TRBJ2-2; D possibly matches TRBD1 or TRBD2 (5 bases each). The V gene lost 4 bases and the J gene lost 7 bases, with 13 bases spanning the gap. The germline V gene encodes CDR1 SEHNR and CDR2 FQNEAQ (reference sequence). The CDR3 contains 14 residues. This chain's CDR3 is CASSSWDVYGELFF. CDR3 nucleotide sequence: TGTGCCAGCAGCTCTTGGGACGTATACGGGGAGCTGTTTTTT.

This CDR3 is CASSLTGTSGRASNEQFF. The DNA of the CDR3 is TGTGCCAGCAGCTTAACGGGGACTAGCGGGAGGGCCTCCAATGAGCAGTTCTTC. This sequence joins TRBV7-3 and TRBJ2-1; the match to TRBD2 covers 16 bases. CDR3 length: 18 amino acids. V lost 0 bases and J lost 6; bases outside the gene matches: 5. The germline CDR1 and CDR2 sequences are SGHTA and FQGTGA. The variable domain in full, completed from reference TRBV7-3 and TRBJ2-1, reads GAGVSQTPSNKVTEKGKYVELRCDPISGHTALYWYRQSLGQGPEFLIYFQGTGAADDSGLPNDRFFAVRPEGSVSTLKIQRTERGDSAVYLCASSLTGTSGRASNEQFFGPGTRLTVL.

The rearrangement links TRBV2 to TRBJ2-7, with a possible D match to TRBD2 (6 bases). CDR3 length equals 14 residues. The germline CDR1 and CDR2 sequences are SNHLY and FYNNEI. Trimming removed 7 bases from V and 0 bases from J, with 13 bases in between. CDR3 DNA: TGTGCCAGCATAGGGACTGTCTCCTCCTACGAGCAGTACTTC. This codes for CASIGTVSSYEQYF.

The chain has TRBV29-1 and TRBJ2-3; 11 bases align to TRBD1. This CDR3 has 13 residues. CDR1 and CDR2 (germline): SQVTM, ANQGSEA. The junction had 5 bases not matched to a gene; V was cut back by 6 bases and J by 6 bases. The CDR3 DNA reads as TGCAGCGTGGACAGGGGGCTAGTTGATACGCAGTATTTT. This codes for CSVDRGLVDTQYF.